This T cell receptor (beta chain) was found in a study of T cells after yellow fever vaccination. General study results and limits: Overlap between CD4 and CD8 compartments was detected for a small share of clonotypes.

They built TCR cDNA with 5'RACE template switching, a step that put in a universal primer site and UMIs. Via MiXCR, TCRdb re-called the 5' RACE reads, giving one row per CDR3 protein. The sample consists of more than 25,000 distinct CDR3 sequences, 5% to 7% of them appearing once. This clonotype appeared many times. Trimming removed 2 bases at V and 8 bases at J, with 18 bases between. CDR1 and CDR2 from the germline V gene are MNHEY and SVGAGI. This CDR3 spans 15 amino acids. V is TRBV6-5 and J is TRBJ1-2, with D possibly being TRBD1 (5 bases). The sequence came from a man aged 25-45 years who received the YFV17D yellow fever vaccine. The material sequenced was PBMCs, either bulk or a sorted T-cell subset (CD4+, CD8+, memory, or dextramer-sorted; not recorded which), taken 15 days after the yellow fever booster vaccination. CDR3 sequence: CASSYTGSTAMGYTF. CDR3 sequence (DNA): TGTGCCAGCAGTTACACAGGCTCGACTGCTATGGGCTACACCTTC.